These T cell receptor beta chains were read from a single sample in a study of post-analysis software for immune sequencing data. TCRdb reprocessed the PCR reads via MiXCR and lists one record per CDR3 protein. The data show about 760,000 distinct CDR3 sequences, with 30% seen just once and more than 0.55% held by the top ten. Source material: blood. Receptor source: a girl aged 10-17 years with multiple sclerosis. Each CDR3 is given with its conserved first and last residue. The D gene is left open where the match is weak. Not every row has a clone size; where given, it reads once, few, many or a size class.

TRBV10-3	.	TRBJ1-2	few	CAIRPRQDNGYTF	TGTGCCATCAGACCACGACAGGATAATGGCTACACCTTC
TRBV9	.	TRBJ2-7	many	CASSVGGSGAPSSYEQYF	TGTGCCAGCAGCGTAGGAGGATCGGGCGCTCCGAGCTCCTACGAGCAGTACTTC
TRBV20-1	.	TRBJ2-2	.	CSARDPTVGGELFF	TGCAGTGCTAGAGATCCGACGGTGGGCGGGGAGCTGTTTTTT
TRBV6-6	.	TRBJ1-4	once	CASRRAENEKRFF	TGTGCCAGCAGACGGGCCGAAAATGAAAAACGGTTTTTT
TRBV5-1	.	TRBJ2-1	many	CASSSTPGDSYNEQFF	TGCGCCAGCAGCTCGACGCCAGGAGACTCCTACAATGAGCAGTTCTTC
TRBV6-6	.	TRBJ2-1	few	CASSYPGDHNEQFF	TGTGCCAGCAGTTATCCGGGAGACCACAATGAGCAGTTCTTC
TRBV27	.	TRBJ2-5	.	CASRAFGERGETQYF	TGTGCCAGCAGAGCATTCGGGGAAAGGGGAGAGACCCAGTACTTC
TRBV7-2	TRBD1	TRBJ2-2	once	CASSSRTKQGDNTGELFF	TGTGCCAGCAGCTCACGGACAAAACAGGGGGATAACACCGGGGAGCTGTTTTTT
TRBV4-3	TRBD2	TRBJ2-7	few	CASSQSSSGAPSYEQYF	TGCGCCAGCAGCCAATCGTCTAGCGGGGCCCCTTCCTACGAGCAGTACTTC
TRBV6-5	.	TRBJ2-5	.	CASSYNRETQYF	TGTGCCAGCAGTTATAACAGAGAGACCCAGTACTTC
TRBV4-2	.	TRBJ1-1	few	CASSQDQGSEAFF	TGTGCCAGCAGCCAAGATCAGGGGTCTGAAGCTTTCTTT
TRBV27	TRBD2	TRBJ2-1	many	CASSGTSRRPYNEQFF	TGTGCCAGCAGTGGGACTAGCCGACGACCCTACAATGAGCAGTTCTTC
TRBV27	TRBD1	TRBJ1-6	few	CASGTGLPLHF	TGTGCCAGCGGGACAGGCCTCCCCCTCCACTTT
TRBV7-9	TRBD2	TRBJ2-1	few	CASSIGRGNNEQFF	TGTGCCAGCAGTATCGGGCGGGGGAACAATGAGCAGTTCTTC
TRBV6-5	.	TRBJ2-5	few	CASTRSRVETQYF	TGTGCCAGCACTAGGAGCAGGGTAGAGACCCAGTACTTC
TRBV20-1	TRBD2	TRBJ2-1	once	CSAHRLAAYNEQFF	TGCAGTGCTCATCGGCTAGCGGCCTACAATGAGCAGTTCTTC
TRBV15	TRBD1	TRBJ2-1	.	CATSREGAGQVYNEQFF	TGTGCCACCAGCAGAGAGGGTGCAGGACAGGTATACAATGAGCAGTTCTTC
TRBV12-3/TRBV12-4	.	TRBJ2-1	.	CASSFGGSLYNEQFF	TGTGCCAGCAGTTTCGGGGGATCCCTCTACAATGAGCAGTTCTTC
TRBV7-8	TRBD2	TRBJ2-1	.	CASSGLAGSSYNEQFF	TGTGCCAGCAGCGGACTAGCGGGTTCCTCCTACAATGAGCAGTTCTTC
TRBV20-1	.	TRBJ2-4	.	CSARDLDRAKNIQYF	TGCAGTGCTAGAGACCTTGACAGGGCCAAAAACATTCAGTACTTC
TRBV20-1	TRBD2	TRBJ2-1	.	CSALKGSGRSEQFF	TGCAGTGCTCTCAAGGGTAGCGGGAGGTCTGAGCAGTTCTTC
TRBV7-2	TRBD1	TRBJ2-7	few	CASSTRTGLEQYF	TGTGCCAGCAGCACCCGGACAGGGTTGGAGCAGTACTTC
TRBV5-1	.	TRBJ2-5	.	CASSLETARPPETQYF	TGCGCCAGCAGCTTGGAGACGGCCCGACCCCCGGAGACCCAGTACTTC
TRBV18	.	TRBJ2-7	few	CASSLKSPSGTYEQYF	TGTGCCAGCTCACTAAAGAGTCCTTCAGGAACCTACGAGCAGTACTTC
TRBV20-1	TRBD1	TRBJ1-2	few	CSARTDRANYGYTF	TGCAGTGCTAGAACGGACAGGGCTAACTATGGCTACACCTTC
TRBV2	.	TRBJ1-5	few	CASSESARDQPQHF	TGTGCCAGCAGTGAATCGGCTAGGGATCAGCCCCAGCATTTT
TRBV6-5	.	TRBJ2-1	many	CATCSGSYNEQFF	TGTGCCACCTGTTCAGGCTCCTACAATGAGCAGTTCTTC
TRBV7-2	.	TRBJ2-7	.	CASSESGTLSYEQYF	TGTGCCAGCAGCGAATCCGGGACACTCTCCTACGAGCAGTACTTC
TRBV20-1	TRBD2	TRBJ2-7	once	CSASSGGHSYSYNEQYF	TGCAGTGCGTCTAGCGGGGGTCATTCATACTCCTACAATGAGCAGTACTTC
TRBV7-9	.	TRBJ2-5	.	CASSLVSGFRKTQYF	TGTGCCAGCAGCTTAGTTTCGGGTTTTCGGAAGACCCAGTACTTC
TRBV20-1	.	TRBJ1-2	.	CSARKATGIAFGYTF	TGCAGTGCTAGGAAAGCGACCGGGATAGCCTTTGGCTACACCTTC
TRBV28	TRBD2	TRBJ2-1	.	CASSFPLGRGDNEQFF	TGTGCCAGCAGTTTCCCCCTCGGACGGGGGGACAATGAGCAGTTCTTC
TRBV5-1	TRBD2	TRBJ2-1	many	CASSFYTNISRTSGSRYNEQFF	TGCGCCAGCAGCTTCTACACGAATATAAGCCGGACTAGCGGGAGCCGATACAATGAGCAGTTCTTC
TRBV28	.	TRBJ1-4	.	CASSFRRAGEKLFF	TGTGCCAGCAGCTTTCGCCGTGCAGGTGAAAAACTGTTTTTT
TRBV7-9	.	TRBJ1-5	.	CASSSGWGRGPQHF	TGTGCCAGCAGTTCCGGGTGGGGCCGGGGGCCCCAGCATTTT
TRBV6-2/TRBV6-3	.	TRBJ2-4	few	CASSSRSAKNIQYF	TGTGCCAGCAGTTCAAGGTCAGCCAAAAACATTCAGTACTTC
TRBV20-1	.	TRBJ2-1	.	CSARESGWSRNEQFF	TGCAGTGCTAGAGAATCAGGCTGGTCAAGGAATGAGCAGTTCTTC
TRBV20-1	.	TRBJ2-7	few	CSARGTGNYEQYF	TGCAGTGCTAGGGGGACTGGAAACTACGAGCAGTACTTC
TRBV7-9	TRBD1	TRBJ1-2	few	CASSYGTGVVYGYTF	TGTGCCAGCAGCTACGGGACAGGGGTTGTCTATGGCTACACCTTC
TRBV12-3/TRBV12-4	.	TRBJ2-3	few	CASTARTDTQYF	TGTGCCAGCACCGCCCGAACAGATACGCAGTATTTT
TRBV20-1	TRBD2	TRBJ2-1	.	CSARDGRETRDEQFF	TGCAGTGCTAGAGATGGGAGGGAGACCCGCGATGAGCAGTTCTTC
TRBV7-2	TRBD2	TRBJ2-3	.	CASSLAHGGAGTDTQYF	TGTGCCAGCAGCTTAGCGCACGGGGGGGCTGGCACAGATACGCAGTATTTT
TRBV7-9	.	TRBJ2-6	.	CASSSIGGANVLTF	TGTGCCAGCAGCTCAATCGGGGGGGCCAACGTCCTGACTTTC
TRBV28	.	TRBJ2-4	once	CASAKGGKNIQYF	TGTGCCAGCGCGAAGGGGGGCAAAAACATTCAGTACTTC
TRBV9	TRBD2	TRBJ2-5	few	CASSVAVAGKETQYF	TGTGCCAGCAGCGTAGCTGTAGCGGGGAAAGAGACCCAGTACTTC
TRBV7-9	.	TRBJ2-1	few	CASSLALGSHNEQFF	TGTGCCAGCAGCTTAGCGCTAGGATCCCACAATGAGCAGTTCTTC
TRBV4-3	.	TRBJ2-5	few	CASSQGNTGTGETQYF	TGCGCCAGCAGCCAAGGAAATACAGGGACTGGAGAGACCCAGTACTTC
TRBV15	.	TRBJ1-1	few	CATSKLRGGRTEAFF	TGTGCCACCAGCAAACTCAGGGGAGGGAGGACTGAAGCTTTCTTT
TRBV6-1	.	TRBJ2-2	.	CASTGTNTGELFF	TGTGCCAGCACGGGGACGAACACCGGGGAGCTGTTTTTT
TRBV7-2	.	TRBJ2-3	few	CASSQSADTQYF	TGTGCCAGCAGCCAGTCCGCAGATACGCAGTATTTT
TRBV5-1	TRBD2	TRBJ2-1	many	CASSFGLAGVNEQFF	TGCGCCAGCAGCTTCGGACTAGCGGGGGTCAATGAGCAGTTCTTC
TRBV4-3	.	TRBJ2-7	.	CTSSQEVGETLYF	TGCACCAGCAGCCAAGAGGTGGGGGAGACCCTGTACTTC
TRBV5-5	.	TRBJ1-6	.	CASSFPYRDSNSPLHF	TGTGCCAGCAGCTTCCCATACAGGGATAGTAATTCACCCCTCCACTTT
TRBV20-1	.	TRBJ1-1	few	CSARERQFMNTEAFF	TGCAGTGCTAGAGAGAGACAGTTTATGAACACTGAAGCTTTCTTT
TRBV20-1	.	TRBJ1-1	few	CSARRQMNTEAFF	TGCAGTGCTAGGCGTCAGATGAACACTGAAGCTTTCTTT